Listed here are 20 T cell receptor beta chains from one sample, sequenced in a study of T-cell reconstitution after alpha-beta-depleted transplantation in children (TCRdb year 2016). Library construction relied on PCR. Sequenced on an Illumina HiSeq 2500. To normalize quantification of the TCRbeta repertoire, the TCR libraries were built with molecular barcoding that relied on unique molecular identifiers. TCRdb's own reprocessing of the public reads used fastp at Q25 and MiXCR and kept productive beta chains. Each entry is one CDR3 protein sequence, shown with its most common DNA and genes. The sample profile shows about 400,000 distinct CDR3 sequences; roughly 21% of them were found once. The top ten clones comprise 3.5% to 4% of the sample. The source was PBMCs from the stem cell graft donor, collected from the stem cell graft. The receptors were sampled from a human donor who donated a stem cell graft to a child with acute myeloid leukemia.

V and J are TRBV25-1 and TRBJ2-1; 7 nucleotides match TRBD2. This CDR3 spans 16 amino acids. After removal of 6 bases from V and 0 bases from J, the junction contained 8 bases not matched to a gene. Germline loops: CDR1 MGHDK, CDR2 SYGVNS. The CDR3 loop is CASRLGGRSSYNEQFF. Written as DNA, the CDR3 is TGTGCCAGCAGGTTGGGAGGGAGAAGCTCCTACAATGAGCAGTTCTTC.

This clonotype has only a few counts. The chain combines TRBV6-2 or TRBV6-3 with TRBJ2-7; no clear D gene. The V gene lost 2 bases and the J gene lost 4 bases, with 6 bases spanning the gap. Germline V lookup: CDR1 MNHEY, CDR2 SVGEGT. This CDR3 has 12 amino acids. CDR3: CASSYDGYEQYF. CDR3 nucleotides: TGTGCCAGCAGTTACGACGGATACGAGCAGTACTTC.

Note on this clonotype: A much larger clone differs from this one at a single base, so this may be a read error. The chain couples TRBV20-1 to TRBJ1-1, with TRBD1 as a possible D gene (6 bases). Per germline, CDR1 DFQATT and CDR2 SNEGSKA (reference sequence). This CDR3 contains 11 residues. Deletions cut 7 bases from V and 7 bases from J, with 13 bases between. CDR3 protein: CSDSRGGEAFF. The CDR3 DNA is TGCAGTGATAGCAGGGGTGGTGAAGCTTTCTTT.

The chain employs TRBV25-1 and TRBJ1-1; no clear D. The CDR3 consists of 15 residues. V lost 5 bases, J lost 9 bases, and 22 bases lay in between. Germline lookup yields CDR1 MGHDK and CDR2 SYGVNS. CDR3 nucleotides: TGTGCCAGCAGTAAATGGGCCGCTGGAAATGTGCAAGCTTTCTTT. This codes for CASSKWAAGNVQAFF.

J is TRBJ2-5 and V is TRBV29-1, with 8 bases aligning to TRBD1. After removal of 3 bases from V and 3 bases from J, the junction contained 6 bases not matched to a gene. The CDR3 is made up of 14 amino acids. Germline lookup yields CDR1 SQVTM and CDR2 ANQGSEA. The CDR3 loop reads CSVEEDRVKETQYF. In DNA, the CDR3 is TGCAGCGTTGAGGAGGACAGGGTTAAAGAGACCCAGTACTTC.

Ten or more counts support this clonotype. The V gene is TRBV4-2, the J gene TRBJ2-2; no clear D gene. The CDR3 runs 13 residues. The V gene's germline CDR1 is LGHNA and CDR2 YNFKEQ. Trimming pared 0 bases from V and 6 bases from J, leaving 5 bases between. CDR3 sequence reads: CASSQDLSGELFF. For the CDR3, the DNA is TGTGCCAGCAGCCAAGATCTGTCCGGGGAGCTGTTTTTT.

V and J are TRBV29-1 and TRBJ2-2, with D unclear. V shed 2 bases and J shed 2 bases, with 9 bases lying between them. CDR1 SQVTM and CDR2 ANQGSEA come from the germline V gene. The CDR3 covers 14 residues. The CDR3 region is CSVEPPSNTGELFF. The CDR3 coding sequence is TGCAGCGTTGAACCTCCCTCAAACACCGGGGAGCTGTTTTTT.

This clonotype has only a few counts. The V and J genes are TRBV27 and TRBJ2-7; TRBD2 matches at 14 bases. CDR1 is MNHEY and CDR2 is SMNVEV in the germline V gene (reference sequence). CDR3 length: 14 amino acids. Trimming removed 8 bases from V and 6 bases from J; junction bases left unmatched: 6. CDR3 protein: CASAPGLAGGEQYF. The CDR3 DNA reads as TGTGCCAGCGCTCCCGGACTAGCGGGAGGCGAGCAGTACTTC.

Comments on this clonotype: Possible read error: a much larger clone is one base away. The V and J genes are TRBV15 and TRBJ2-5; D unclear. The germline V gene encodes CDR1 LNHNV and CDR2 YYDKDF (reference sequence). The CDR3 length is 13 residues. V lost 1 base and J lost 1, with 4 bases in between. CDR3 in DNA: TGTGCCACCAGCAGAGCGGTCCAAGAGACCCAGTACTTC. Its protein is CATSRAVQETQYF.

The sample holds a few counts of this clonotype. This rearrangement joins TRBV12-3 or TRBV12-4 to TRBJ1-5; maybe TRBD1 (5 bases). The CDR3 extends over 12 amino acids. Trimming pared 11 bases from V and 2 bases from J, leaving 10 bases between. For the CDR3, the DNA is TGTGCCGGGGGTGTGGGCAATCAGCCCCAGCATTTT. It encodes CAGGVGNQPQHF.

This clonotype was found a few times. The chain employs TRBV12-3 or TRBV12-4 and TRBJ2-7, with TRBD1 matching over 10 bases. The CDR3 runs 14 residues. V was pared by 2 bases and J by 6 bases, with 4 bases of the junction left unmatched. In nucleotides, the CDR3 is TGTGCCAGCAGTTTATCAGGACAGGGGGGCGAGCAGTACTTC. It is translated as CASSLSGQGGEQYF.

The CDR3 coding sequence is TGTGCCACCAGTGATTTTCCGGGGGAGCGTACCTACGAGCAGTACTTC. This codes for CATSDFPGERTYEQYF. The J gene is TRBJ2-7, the V gene TRBV24-1; tentatively, D is TRBD2 (6 bases). This CDR3 is 16 amino acids long. Germline V gene lookup returns CDR1 KGHDR and CDR2 SFDVKD. V was clipped by 1 base and J by 2 bases, with 14 bases between them.

Of note for this clonotype: A clone one base away is much larger, so this may be a read error. This chain joins TRBV28 and TRBJ2-7; no reliable D call. The CDR3 is 11 residues long. Germline-derived CDR1 and CDR2 are MDHEN and SYDVKM. CDR3 amino acids: CASGFSYEQYF. In nucleotides, the CDR3 is TGTGCCAGCGGTTTCTCCTACGAGCAGTACTTC.

The sample holds many counts of this clonotype. The chain has TRBV6-6 and TRBJ1-4; possibly TRBD1 for D (5 bases). The V gene's germline CDR1 is MNHNY and CDR2 SVGAGI (reference sequence). The CDR3 spans 16 residues. With 4 bases removed from V and 3 bases from J, the gap between germline ends came to 15 bases. The CDR3 region has the DNA TGTGCCAGCAGTTTCGCCCCAGGGTCGTCTAATGAAAAACTGTTTTTT. It codes for CASSFAPGSSNEKLFF.

The chain has TRBV3-1 and TRBJ2-2, with no clear D. Germline assignment: CDR1 LGHDT and CDR2 YNNKEL (reference sequence). This CDR3 is built from 12 residues. The V end lost 7 bases, the J end lost 1 base, and 4 bases lay between the germline ends. CDR3 bases: TGTGCCAGCAACGTGAACACCGGGGAGCTGTTTTTT. It codes for CASNVNTGELFF.

Only a few counts were recorded for this clonotype. The rearrangement joins TRBV10-3 to TRBJ2-6; 10 bases are shared with TRBD1. The V gene end was trimmed by 6 bases and the J gene end by 0 bases; junction bases not matched to a gene: 8. This CDR3 has 18 residues. Germline-derived CDR1 and CDR2 are ENHRY and SYGVKD. CDR3 DNA sequence: TGTGCCATCAGGGCTGGACAGGGGGATAGCTCTGGGGCCAACGTCCTGACTTTC. Translated: CAIRAGQGDSSGANVLTF.

The chain is built from TRBV18 and TRBJ2-1; D call uncertain. From germline, CDR1 is KGHSH and CDR2 LQKENI. There are 12 residues in the CDR3. Trimming removed 1 base from V and 8 bases from J, with 6 bases in between. CDR3 sequence: CASSPLIHEQFF. In DNA, the CDR3 is TGTGCCAGCTCACCACTAATCCATGAGCAGTTCTTC.

The chain employs TRBV7-9 and TRBJ2-1; 9 nucleotides line up with TRBD2. The CDR3 is 16 residues long. Germline V gene sequence: CDR1 SEHNR, CDR2 FQNEAQ (reference sequence). V lost 1 base, J lost 8 bases, and 9 bases stayed unmatched. CDR3 sequence: CASSLGGSGSSDEQFF. The CDR3 DNA is TGTGCCAGCAGCTTAGGGGGTAGCGGGAGTTCGGATGAGCAGTTCTTC.

The rearrangement uses TRBV28 and TRBJ2-7, with D maybe TRBD1 (6 bases). Between the trimmed V and J ends, which lost 2 bases and 4 bases, there was a span of 12 bases. CDR1 MDHEN and CDR2 SYDVKM come from the germline V gene. The CDR3 runs to 14 residues. The CDR3 nucleotides read TGTGCCAGCAGTTTAGCAACAGGGTGGTACGAGCAGTACTTC. This gives the protein CASSLATGWYEQYF.

This clonotype was picked up a small number of times. The J gene is TRBJ2-1, the V gene TRBV28, with 7 bases matching TRBD1. V was pared by 6 bases and J by 5 bases, with 10 bases of the junction left unmatched. CDR1 MDHEN and CDR2 SYDVKM come from the germline V gene. The CDR3 runs 15 residues. The CDR3 region has the DNA TGTGCCAGCAGCCCACCGGGACAGAGAAACAATGAGCAGTTCTTC. This gives the protein CASSPPGQRNNEQFF.